This is a list of T cell receptor beta chains from one sample in a study of blood T cell repertoires in COVID-19. Assay used: immunoSEQ multiplex PCR; TCRdb lists only in-frame clones, some missing. The sample carries about 380,000 clones, over 75% recorded once. The specimen was PBMCs or T cells enriched from blood (not recorded which). These receptors all stem from a man aged 30 to 45 who had recovered from COVID-19. Both conserved end residues are part of each CDR3. The D gene is left open where the match is weak. Clone size is shown for a subset of rows, as once, few, many or a class of expanded clone.

J | D | length | V | size | CDR3 | DNA
TRBJ2-1 | TRBD2 | 15 | TRBV3-1/TRBV3-2 | - | CASSFAGGRRNEQFF | TGTGCCAGCAGCTTCGCGGGGGGCCGGAGGAATGAGCAGTTCTTC
TRBJ1-4 | - | 12 | TRBV5-5 | few | CAGLMRFQKLFF | TGTGCCGGACTCATGAGGTTCCAAAAACTGTTTTTT
TRBJ1-1 | - | 14 | TRBV2 | - | CASRRRQANTEAFF | TGTGCCAGCAGGCGGAGACAGGCGAACACTGAAGCTTTCTTT
TRBJ2-2 | - | 14 | TRBV19 | - | CATSGSVLAGELFF | TGTGCCACCTCCGGAAGCGTTTTAGCCGGGGAGCTGTTTTTT
TRBJ2-4 | - | 15 | TRBV10-1 | - | CASSEYRDAKNIQYF | TGCGCCAGCAGTGAATACAGAGACGCCAAAAACATTCAGTACTTC
TRBJ1-3 | TRBD1 | 15 | TRBV29-1 | - | CSVEPRTGMRNTIYF | TGCAGCGTTGAACCCCGGACAGGGATGAGAAACACCATATATTTT
TRBJ1-2 | - | 12 | TRBV12-3/TRBV12-4 | - | CASIDTHYGYTF | TGTGCCAGCATCGACACCCACTATGGCTACACCTTC
TRBJ1-1 | TRBD1 | 15 | TRBV5-1 | - | CASSQDRGGNTEAFF | TGCGCCAGCAGCCAGGACAGGGGAGGGAACACTGAAGCTTTCTTT
TRBJ1-1 | - | 15 | TRBV30 | - | CAWSSFGSSGTEAFF | TGTGCCTGGAGTTCCTTTGGGTCCTCCGGGACAGAAGCTTTCTTT
TRBJ1-1 | TRBD1 | 16 | TRBV18 | - | CASSTGTGATNTEAFF | TGTGCCAGCTCGACGGGGACAGGGGCTACGAACACTGAAGCTTTCTTT
TRBJ2-1 | TRBD1 | 15 | TRBV2 | - | CASSEGTGRLNEQFF | TGTGCCAGCAGTGAAGGGACAGGGCGCCTCAATGAGCAGTTCTTC
TRBJ2-7 | - | 11 | TRBV7-9 | - | CASTSPYEQYF | TGTGCCAGCACCTCCCCTTACGAGCAGTACTTC
TRBJ1-6 | - | 14 | TRBV4-1 | - | CASSHRQVDSPLHF | TGCGCCAGCAGCCACAGGCAGGTCGATTCACCCCTCCACTTT
TRBJ1-1 | - | 12 | TRBV2 | - | CATRTANTEAFF | TGTGCCACCAGGACAGCGAACACTGAAGCTTTCTTT
TRBJ2-3 | - | 15 | TRBV19 | - | CASSSIAVSTDTQYF | TGTGCCAGTTCCTCTATAGCGGTAAGCACAGATACGCAGTATTTT
TRBJ2-7 | TRBD1 | 17 | TRBV5-1 | - | CASSSTPQDRGTFGQYF | TGCGCCAGCAGCTCTACCCCCCAGGACAGGGGAACTTTCGGGCAGTACTTC
TRBJ1-2 | - | 8 | TRBV10-3 | - | CATSGLAF | TGTGCCACCTCGGGACTAGCCTTC
TRBJ1-2 | - | 12 | TRBV27 | - | CASSSTGDGYTF | TGTGCCAGCAGTTCGACAGGTGATGGCTACACCTTC
TRBJ2-7 | - | 15 | TRBV25-1 | - | CASSEGGTSVSEQYF | TGTGCCAGCAGTGAAGGTGGGACAAGCGTGTCCGAGCAGTACTTC
TRBJ2-3 | TRBD2 | 18 | TRBV7-2 | - | CASSLVGGTSGVFDTQYF | TGTGCCAGCAGCTTAGTTGGCGGGACTAGCGGGGTATTTGATACGCAGTATTTT
TRBJ2-1 | - | 16 | TRBV7-9 | - | CASSLVWPPPTIEQFF | TGTGCCAGCAGCTTAGTATGGCCCCCTCCCACCATCGAGCAGTTCTTC
TRBJ1-3 | TRBD1 | 17 | TRBV4-2 | - | CASSHPGQVNSGNTIYF | TGTGCCAGCAGCCATCCGGGACAGGTCAACTCTGGAAACACCATATATTTT